This TCR beta chain was observed in a study of T cells in Graves' hyperthyroidism and ophthalmopathy (dated by TCRdb to about 2019). Some background on the complete study: Peripheral blood samples were taken at the time of initial diagnosis, prior to any treatment. The 100 or so discovery patients were randomly split 7:3 into training and test sets. TCR Vbeta CDR3 sequencing of 120 to 150 peripheral blood samples (fewer than 45 ophthalmopathy, some 75 hyperthyroidism and some 17 progressor patients) is reported in the paper. In six Graves' hyperthyroidism patients, the study also compared T-cell repertoires from thyroid tissue with T-cell repertoires from blood. TCR V-J signatures able to tell the groups apart were searched for in a discovery cohort of approximately 95 patients, of whom about 40 had Graves' ophthalmopathy and around 58 had stable Graves' hyperthyroidism. Prospective prediction of ophthalmopathy was tested in an independent validation cohort consisting of 18 hyperthyroidism patients and about 17 patients who later progressed to ophthalmopathy. Once sampling was done, hyperthyroidism patients were given methimazole at a starting dose of 30 mg daily, whereas ophthalmopathy patients were given high-dose intravenous methylprednisolone. The investigation overall reported the following: Sample size was not statistically predetermined, and blinding of investigators to group allocation was not performed. Most expanded thyroid clonotypes (frequency above 0.001) were also detected in blood, suggesting blood repertoires may reflect thyroid immune responses. During validation, the model predicted progression to ophthalmopathy a median of around 7 months ahead of onset, with just under 71% sensitivity and roughly 72% specificity. In cross-validation, a model built on a 13 V-J signature told ophthalmopathy apart from stable hyperthyroidism with approximately 91% sensitivity and approximately 81% specificity, and in testing the same model reached 80%/75%.

About this clonotype: The target of this receptor is not known. Base qualities are not recorded, but no much larger clone differs from it by a single base.

The TCR beta CDR3 regions were amplified from the RNA transcripts. A first-round RT-PCR of the TCR CDR3 used the HTBI primer set with the Qiagen OneStep RT-PCR kit. A second multiplex PCR round built the libraries, followed by size selection and purification. The libraries were sequenced on an Illumina HiSeq2000 using paired-end 100 bp reads. From the authors' description of their analysis: Raw data were processed with SOAPnuke, discarding reads with adapters, uncalled bases, mean Phred below 15, or no exact constant-primer or identifier match. High-quality paired reads were merged using COPE v1.2.5, and each unique nucleotide sequence was defined as a clonotype. MiTCR v1.1 was used to align the clonotypes against IMGT TRBV, TRBD and TRBJ reference segments. Analysis was restricted to V-J combinations with a frequency above 0.0001, which covered about 99% of repertoires. A TCS score was defined as the ratio of F50 (clonal expansion) to E x V (chaos), with BLOSUM62-based TCRdist applied between CDR3 peptides within each V-J. Welch's t-statistics and random forest reduced 450 to 600 V-J features to 13, which were used in a naive Bayes classifier (R e1071). The public reads were run again by TCRdb, first through fastp at Q25 and then through MiXCR, and only productive beta chains were kept. Rows are unified per CDR3 protein, each entry keeping the most common DNA and genes. TCRdb, rather than the study authors, made the V and J calls. A total of 350,000 to 400,000 distinct CDR3 sequences appear in this sample, around 18% of them only once. The top ten constitute 40% of the sample.

Ophthalmopathy patients had moderately to severely active disease, Clinical Activity Score of at least 3, NOSPECS grade of at least 4, and duration under 3 months. Exclusion was applied to patients with uncontrolled infections, other autoimmune diseases, pregnancy or lactation. Clinical symptoms, serum thyroxine and TRAb, thyroid ultrasound, and orbital computed tomography formed the basis for the diagnoses. PBMCs were isolated from about 10 ml of fresh peripheral blood by Ficoll-Paque density gradient centrifugation. Total RNA was extracted with Trizol reagent, and quality was checked on an Agilent 2100 Bioanalyzer. The CDR3 sequence holds 16 residues, the cysteine and phenylalanine included. Left in the record is the CDR3 DNA by itself, 48 bases read in frame from the first base. The germline V gene gives CDR1 as SGHRS and CDR2 as YFSETQ. The trim is 3 bases for V and 5 bases for J, with a gap of 20 bases between the germline ends.

The chain employs TRBV5-1 and TRBJ1-2, with the D gene uncertain. Sequencing was done on a sample of blood. This receptor was obtained from a man between 18 and 29 years old with Graves' ophthalmopathy. The nucleotide sequence is given as TGCGCCAGCAGCTCCACCGGGGAGGTTCATGGGTATGGCTACACCTTC. Its protein product is CASSSTGEVHGYGYTF.